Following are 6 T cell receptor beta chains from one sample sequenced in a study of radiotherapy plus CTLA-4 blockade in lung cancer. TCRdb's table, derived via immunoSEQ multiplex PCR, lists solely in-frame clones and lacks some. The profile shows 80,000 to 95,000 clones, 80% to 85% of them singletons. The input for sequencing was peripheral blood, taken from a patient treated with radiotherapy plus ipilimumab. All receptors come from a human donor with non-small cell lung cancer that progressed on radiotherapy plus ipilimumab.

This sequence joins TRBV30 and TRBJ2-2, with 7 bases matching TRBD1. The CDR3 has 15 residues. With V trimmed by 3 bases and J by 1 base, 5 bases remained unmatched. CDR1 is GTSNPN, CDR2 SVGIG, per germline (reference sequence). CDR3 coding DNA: TGTGCCTGGAGCCCCAGGGGGAAGAACACCGGGGAGCTGTTTTTT. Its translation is CAWSPRGKNTGELFF.

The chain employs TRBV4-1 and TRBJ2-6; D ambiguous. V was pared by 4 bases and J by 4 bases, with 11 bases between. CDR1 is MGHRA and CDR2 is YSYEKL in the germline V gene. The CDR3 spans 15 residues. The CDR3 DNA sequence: TGCGCCAGCAGCCTCCCGTTCGGCGGGGCCAACGTCCTGACTTTC. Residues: CASSLPFGGANVLTF.

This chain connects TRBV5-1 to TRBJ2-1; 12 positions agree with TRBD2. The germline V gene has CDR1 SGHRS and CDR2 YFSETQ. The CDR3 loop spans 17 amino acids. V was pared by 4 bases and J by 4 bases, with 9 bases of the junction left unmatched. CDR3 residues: CASSGGTSGYPYNEQFF. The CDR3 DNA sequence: TGCGCCAGCAGCGGGGGGACTAGCGGGTATCCTTACAATGAGCAGTTCTTC.

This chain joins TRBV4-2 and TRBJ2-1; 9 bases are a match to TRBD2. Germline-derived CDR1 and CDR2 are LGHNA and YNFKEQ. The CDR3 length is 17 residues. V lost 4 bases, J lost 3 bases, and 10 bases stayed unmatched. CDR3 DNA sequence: TGTGCCAGCAGCCGGAAGACTAGCGGAGCAATCTACAATGAGCAGTTCTTC. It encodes CASSRKTSGAIYNEQFF.

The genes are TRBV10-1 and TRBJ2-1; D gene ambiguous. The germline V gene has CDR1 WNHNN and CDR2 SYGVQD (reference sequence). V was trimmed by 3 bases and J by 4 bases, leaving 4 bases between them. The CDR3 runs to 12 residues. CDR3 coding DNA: TGCGCCAGCAGTGACGGATACAATGAGCAGTTCTTC. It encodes CASSDGYNEQFF.

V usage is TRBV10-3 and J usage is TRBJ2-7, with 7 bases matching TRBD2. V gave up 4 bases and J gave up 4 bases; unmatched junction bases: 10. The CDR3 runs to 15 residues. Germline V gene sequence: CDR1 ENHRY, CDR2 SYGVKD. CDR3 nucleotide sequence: TGTGCCATCAGTGCCCCCGGGGGGACTGTTTACGAGCAGTACTTC. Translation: CAISAPGGTVYEQYF.